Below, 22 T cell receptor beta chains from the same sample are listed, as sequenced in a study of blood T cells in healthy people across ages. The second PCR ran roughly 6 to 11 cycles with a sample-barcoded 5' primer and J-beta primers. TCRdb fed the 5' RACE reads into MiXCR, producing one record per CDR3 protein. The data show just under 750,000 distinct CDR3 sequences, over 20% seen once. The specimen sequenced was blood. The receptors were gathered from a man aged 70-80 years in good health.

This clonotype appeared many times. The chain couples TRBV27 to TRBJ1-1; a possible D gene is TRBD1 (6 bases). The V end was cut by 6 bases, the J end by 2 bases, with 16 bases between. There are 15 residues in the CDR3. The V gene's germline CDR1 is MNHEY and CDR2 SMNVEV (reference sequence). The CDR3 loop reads CASREPGHINTEAFF. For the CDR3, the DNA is TGTGCCAGCAGAGAACCGGGACATATCAACACTGAAGCTTTCTTT.

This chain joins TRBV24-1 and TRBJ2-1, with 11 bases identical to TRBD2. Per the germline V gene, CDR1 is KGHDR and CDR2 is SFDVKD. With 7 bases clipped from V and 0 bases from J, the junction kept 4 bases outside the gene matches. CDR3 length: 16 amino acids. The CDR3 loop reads CATSPLAGVSYNEQFF. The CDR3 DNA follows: TGTGCCACCAGCCCACTAGCGGGAGTCTCCTACAATGAGCAGTTCTTC.

The CDR3 loop reads CATSRGQGQGTNEQFF. CDR3 sequence (DNA): TGTGCCACCAGCAGAGGGCAGGGACAGGGGACCAATGAGCAGTTCTTC. The chain is built from TRBV15 and TRBJ2-1, with 10 bases lining up with TRBD1. The germline CDR1 and CDR2 sequences are LNHNV and YYDKDF (reference sequence). Losses at the gene ends were 1 base for V and 6 bases for J; bases not matched to a gene: 6. CDR3 length: 16 amino acids.

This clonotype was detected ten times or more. The CDR3 nucleotides are TGCGCCAGCAGCTTCGGCGGGGGGACCCAAGAGACCCAGTACTTC. This gives the protein CASSFGGGTQETQYF. The V call is TRBV5-1, the J call TRBJ2-5; 8 bases match TRBD2. The CDR3 runs to 15 residues. V lost 2 bases to trimming and J lost 1 base; unmatched junction nucleotides: 4. Germline loops: CDR1 SGHRS, CDR2 YFSETQ.

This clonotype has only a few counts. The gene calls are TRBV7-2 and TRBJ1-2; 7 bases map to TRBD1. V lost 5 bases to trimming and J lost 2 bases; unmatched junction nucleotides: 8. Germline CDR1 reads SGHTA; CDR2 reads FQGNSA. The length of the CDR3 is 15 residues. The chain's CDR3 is CASSLDRALNYGYTF. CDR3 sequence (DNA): TGTGCCAGCAGCCTTGACAGGGCGCTCAACTATGGCTACACCTTC.

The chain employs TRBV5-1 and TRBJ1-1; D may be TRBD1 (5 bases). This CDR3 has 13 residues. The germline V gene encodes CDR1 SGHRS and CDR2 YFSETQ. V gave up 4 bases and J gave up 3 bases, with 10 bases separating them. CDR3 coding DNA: TGCGCCAGCAGCCGGTGGGGCTACACTGAAGCTTTCTTT. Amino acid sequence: CASSRWGYTEAFF.

CDR3 nucleotide sequence: TGTGCCAGCAGCGTAGCCGGCGGAGATACGCAGTATTTT. Encoded protein: CASSVAGGDTQYF. V gene TRBV9 combines with J gene TRBJ2-3; D is undetermined. Trimming stripped 0 bases from V and 5 bases from J, with 7 bases between. Germline V gene lookup returns CDR1 SGDLS and CDR2 YYNGEE. The CDR3 runs to 13 residues. The complete variable domain, with remaining parts taken from reference TRBV9 and TRBJ2-3, reads DSGVTQTPKHLITATGQRVTLRCSPRSGDLSVYWYQQSLDQGLQFLIQYYNGEERAKGNILERFSAQQFPDLHSELNLSSLELGDSALYFCASSVAGGDTQYFGPGTRLTVL.

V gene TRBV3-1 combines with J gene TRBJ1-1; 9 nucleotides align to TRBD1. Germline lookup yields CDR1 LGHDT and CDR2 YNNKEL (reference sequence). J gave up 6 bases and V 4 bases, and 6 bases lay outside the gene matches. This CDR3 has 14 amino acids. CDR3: CASSLGTGLSEAFF. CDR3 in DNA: TGTGCCAGCAGCCTAGGGACAGGGTTATCTGAAGCTTTCTTT.

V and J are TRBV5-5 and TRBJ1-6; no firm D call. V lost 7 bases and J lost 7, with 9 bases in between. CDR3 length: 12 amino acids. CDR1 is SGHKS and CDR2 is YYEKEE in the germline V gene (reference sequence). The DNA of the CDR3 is TGTGCCAGCGGTGGGTCCAATTCACCCCTCCACTTT. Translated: CASGGSNSPLHF.

The CDR3 protein is CASSPSGVGKNIQYF. The CDR3 coding sequence is TGTGCCAGCAGCCCCAGCGGGGTGGGCAAAAACATTCAGTACTTC. The chain joins TRBV12-3 or TRBV12-4 to TRBJ2-4; 7 bases match TRBD2. Losses at the gene ends were 6 bases for V and 3 bases for J; bases not matched to a gene: 8. The CDR3 is 15 residues long.

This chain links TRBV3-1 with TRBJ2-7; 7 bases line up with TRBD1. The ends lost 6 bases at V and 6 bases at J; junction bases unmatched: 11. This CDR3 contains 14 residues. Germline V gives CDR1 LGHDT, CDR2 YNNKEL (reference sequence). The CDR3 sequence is CASSSSKQGSEQYF. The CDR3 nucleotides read TGTGCCAGCAGTTCCAGTAAACAGGGGAGCGAGCAGTACTTC.

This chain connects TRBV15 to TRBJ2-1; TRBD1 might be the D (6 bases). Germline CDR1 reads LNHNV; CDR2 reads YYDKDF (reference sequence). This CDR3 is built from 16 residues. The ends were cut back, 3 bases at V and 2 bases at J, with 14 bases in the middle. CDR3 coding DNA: TGTGCCACCAGCAGGAATACAGGGTTCCCCTACAATGAGCAGTTCTTC. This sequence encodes CATSRNTGFPYNEQFF.

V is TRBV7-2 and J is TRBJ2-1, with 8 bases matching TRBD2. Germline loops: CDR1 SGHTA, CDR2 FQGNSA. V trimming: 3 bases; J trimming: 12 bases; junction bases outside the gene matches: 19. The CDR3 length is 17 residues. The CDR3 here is CASSLSGSLNSRGRQFF. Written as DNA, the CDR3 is TGTGCCAGCAGCTTGAGCGGGAGTTTAAACTCGCGTGGTCGGCAGTTCTTC. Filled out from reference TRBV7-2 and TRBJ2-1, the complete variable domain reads GAGVSQSPSNKVTEKGKDVELRCDPISGHTALYWYRQSLGQGLEFLIYFQGNSAPDKSGLPSDRFSAERTGGSVSTLTIQRTQQEDSAVYLCASSLSGSLNSRGRQFFGPGTRLTVL.

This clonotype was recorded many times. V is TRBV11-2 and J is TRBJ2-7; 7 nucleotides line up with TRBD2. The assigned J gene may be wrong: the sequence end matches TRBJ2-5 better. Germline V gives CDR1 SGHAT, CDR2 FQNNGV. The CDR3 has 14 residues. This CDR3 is CASSSGTNLETQYF. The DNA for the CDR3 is TGTGCCAGCAGCTCTGGGACTAATCTCGAGACCCAGTACTTC.

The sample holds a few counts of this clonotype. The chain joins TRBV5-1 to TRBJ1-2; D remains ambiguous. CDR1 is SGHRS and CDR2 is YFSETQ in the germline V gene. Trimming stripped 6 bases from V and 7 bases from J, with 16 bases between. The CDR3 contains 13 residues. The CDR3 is CASKPTDEGGYTF. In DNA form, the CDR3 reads TGCGCCAGCAAACCCACGGATGAGGGTGGCTACACCTTC.

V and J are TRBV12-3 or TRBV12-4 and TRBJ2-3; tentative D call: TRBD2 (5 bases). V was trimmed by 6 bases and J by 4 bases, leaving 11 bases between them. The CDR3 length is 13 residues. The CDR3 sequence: CASRAGSADTQYF. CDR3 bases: TGTGCCAGCAGGGCTGGTAGCGCAGATACGCAGTATTTT.

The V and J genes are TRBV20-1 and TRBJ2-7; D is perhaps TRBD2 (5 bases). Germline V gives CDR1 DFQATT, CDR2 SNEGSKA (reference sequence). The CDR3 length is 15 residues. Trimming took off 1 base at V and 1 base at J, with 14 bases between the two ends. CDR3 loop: CSARGGSGESYEQYF. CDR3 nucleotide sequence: TGCAGTGCTAGAGGCGGCAGCGGAGAGTCCTACGAGCAGTACTTC.

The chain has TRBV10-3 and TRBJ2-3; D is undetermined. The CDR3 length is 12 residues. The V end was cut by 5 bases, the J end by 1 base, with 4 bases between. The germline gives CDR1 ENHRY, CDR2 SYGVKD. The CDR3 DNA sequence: TGTGCCATCAGTCGGGGCACAGATACGCAGTATTTT. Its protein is CAISRGTDTQYF.

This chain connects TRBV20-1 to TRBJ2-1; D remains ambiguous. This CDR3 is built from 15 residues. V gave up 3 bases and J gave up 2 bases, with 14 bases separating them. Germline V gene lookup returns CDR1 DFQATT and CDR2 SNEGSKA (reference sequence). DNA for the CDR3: TGCAGTGCTAGGCTGGCTAGTAGGACCTACAATGAGCAGTTCTTC. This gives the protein CSARLASRTYNEQFF.

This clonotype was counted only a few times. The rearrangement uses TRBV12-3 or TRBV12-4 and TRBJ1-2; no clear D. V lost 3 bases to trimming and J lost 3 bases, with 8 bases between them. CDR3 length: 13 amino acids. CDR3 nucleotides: TGTGCCAGCAGTTTTAGGGCGGACTATGGCTACACCTTC. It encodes CASSFRADYGYTF.

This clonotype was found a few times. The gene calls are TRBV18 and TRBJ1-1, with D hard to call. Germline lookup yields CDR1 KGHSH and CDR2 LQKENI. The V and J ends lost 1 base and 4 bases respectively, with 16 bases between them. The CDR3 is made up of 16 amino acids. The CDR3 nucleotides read TGTGCCAGCTCACCACTTAGGAGCGGGCAACGCACTGAAGCTTTCTTT. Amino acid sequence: CASSPLRSGQRTEAFF. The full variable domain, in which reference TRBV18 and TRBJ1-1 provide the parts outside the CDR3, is NAGVMQNPRHLVRRRGQEARLRCSPMKGHSHVYWYRQLPEEGLKFMVYLQKENIIDESGMPKERFSAEFPKEGPSILRIQQVVRGDSAAYFCASSPLRSGQRTEAFFGQGTRLTVV.

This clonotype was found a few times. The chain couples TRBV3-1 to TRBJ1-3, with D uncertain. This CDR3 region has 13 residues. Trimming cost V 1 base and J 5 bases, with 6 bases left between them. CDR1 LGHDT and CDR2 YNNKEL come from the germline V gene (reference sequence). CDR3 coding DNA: TGTGCCAGCAGCCAAGGGTCGAGAAACACCATATATTTT. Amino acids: CASSQGSRNTIYF.